Presented here are 21 T cell receptor beta chains from one specimen sequenced in a study of blood T cell repertoires in COVID-19. Assay: immunoSEQ multiplex PCR; the TCRdb copy retains only in-frame clones and omits some. Of roughly 100,000 clones listed, 70% to 80% are singletons. Material for sequencing was peripheral blood. The receptor source for this set is an elderly man with COVID-19, enrolled during active disease.

The chain joins TRBV4-1 to TRBJ1-1; 8 bases are shared with TRBD1. This CDR3 is 11 amino acids long. The ends lost 9 bases at V and 4 bases at J; junction bases unmatched: 1. The germline gives CDR1 MGHRA, CDR2 YSYEKL. CDR3 sequence reads: CASTGGTEAFF. DNA of the CDR3: TGCGCCAGTACAGGGGGCACTGAAGCTTTCTTT.

The chain carries TRBV5-5 and TRBJ2-5; 8 bases map to TRBD2. In germline, CDR1 is SGHKS, CDR2 YYEKEE (reference sequence). The length of the CDR3 is 17 residues. J lost 1 base, V lost 0 bases, and 8 bases had no gene match. The CDR3 spells CASSLEKRLARQETQYF. The CDR3 DNA reads as TGTGCCAGCAGCTTGGAAAAAAGACTAGCGCGCCAAGAGACCCAGTACTTC.

The chain links TRBV10-1 to TRBJ1-1, with D uncertain. V lost 6 bases to trimming and J lost 1 base, with 6 bases between them. The CDR3 is 12 amino acids. Germline CDR1 and CDR2: WNHNN and SYGVQD (reference sequence). CDR3 in amino acids: CASSYGNTEAFF. In DNA, the CDR3 is TGCGCCAGCAGCTACGGGAACACTGAAGCTTTCTTT.

The V call is TRBV5-1, the J call TRBJ1-1, with 7 positions matching TRBD1. This CDR3 comprises 15 residues. Germline V CDR1 and CDR2: SGHRS, YFSETQ. V gave up 0 bases and J gave up 2 bases; unmatched junction bases: 4. The CDR3, as DNA: TGCGCCAGCAGCTTGGTAACAGGGGACAACACTGAAGCTTTCTTT. It translates to CASSLVTGDNTEAFF. Drawing the rest from reference TRBV5-1 and TRBJ1-1, the complete variable domain is KAGVTQTPRYLIKTRGQQVTLSCSPISGHRSVSWYQQTPGQGLQFLFEYFSETQRNKGNFPGRFSGRQFSNSRSEMNVSTLELGDSALYLCASSLVTGDNTEAFFGQGTRLTVV.

This clone was seen just once. The rearrangement links TRBV14 to TRBJ2-5, with a weak D call TRBD2 (6 bases). V gave up 4 bases and J gave up 1 base, with 7 bases separating them. The V gene's germline CDR1 is SGHDN and CDR2 FVKESK. This CDR3 has 13 amino acids. The CDR3 bases are TGTGCCAGCAGCCGGGACTTCCAAGAGACCCAGTACTTC. Translation: CASSRDFQETQYF.

V usage is TRBV25-1 and J usage is TRBJ1-6; D possibly corresponds to TRBD1 (6 bases). CDR3 length: 18 amino acids. The V gene lost 2 bases and the J gene lost 0 bases, with 14 bases spanning the gap. CDR1 is MGHDK and CDR2 is SYGVNS in the germline V gene. The CDR3, as DNA: TGTGCCAGCAGTGAAGAACAGGGCCTAAGCTCCTATAATTCACCCCTCCACTTT. Translation gives CASSEEQGLSSYNSPLHF.

V and J are TRBV11-2 and TRBJ2-1, with 9 bases matching TRBD2. The trim removed 5 bases at V and 9 bases at J, leaving 11 bases unmatched. The CDR3 is made up of 15 amino acids. Germline V gene data show CDR1 as SGHAT and CDR2 as FQNNGV. The CDR3 DNA sequence: TGTGCCAGCAGCGGGGGAGCTAGCGGGACCGGTGAGCAGTTCTTC. This gives the protein CASSGGASGTGEQFF.

Only a few counts were recorded for this clone. This chain uses TRBV5-1 with TRBJ2-5, with TRBD2 matching 10 bases. There are 15 residues in the CDR3. Per germline, CDR1 SGHRS and CDR2 YFSETQ. V shed 0 bases, J shed 4 bases, and the junction held 3 bases outside the gene matches. The CDR3 DNA reads TGCGCCAGCAGCTTGGAGCCTAGCGGGAGAGAGACCCAGTACTTC. This sequence encodes CASSLEPSGRETQYF.

The V and J genes are TRBV6-5 and TRBJ2-1; TRBD2 matches at 9 bases. The CDR3 consists of 15 residues. Trimming took 8 bases from V and 6 from J; bases not matched to a gene: 11. Germline lookup yields CDR1 MNHEY and CDR2 SVGAGI. The CDR3 sequence is CASLGGREEGNEQFF. The CDR3 DNA reads TGTGCCAGCTTGGGCGGGAGGGAGGAGGGCAATGAGCAGTTCTTC.

The CDR3 loop reads CATSRVKTSGYQETQYF. In DNA, the CDR3 is TGTGCCACCAGCAGAGTTAAAACTAGCGGGTACCAAGAGACCCAGTACTTC. The rearrangement joins TRBV15 to TRBJ2-5, with 9 bases aligning to TRBD2. CDR3 length: 17 amino acids. The J segment lost 0 bases and the V segment lost 1 base, leaving 6 bases of the junction unmatched. From germline, CDR1 is LNHNV and CDR2 YYDKDF (reference sequence).

The rearrangement uses TRBV6-4 and TRBJ2-2, with 11 bases matching TRBD2. The CDR3 extends over 15 amino acids. Germline CDR1 and CDR2: MRHNA and SNTAGT. Trimming cost V 4 bases and J 6 bases; bases outside gene matches: 4. Written as DNA, the CDR3 is TGTGCCAGCAGTGCCGGACTAGCGGGTGCCGGGGAGCTGTTTTTT. Translation: CASSAGLAGAGELFF.

V and J are TRBV19 and TRBJ2-7, with TRBD1 matching over 7 bases. The CDR3 has 15 residues. Germline V gene data show CDR1 as LNHDA and CDR2 as SQIVND (reference sequence). The junction had 4 bases not matched to a gene; V was cut back by 1 base and J by 1 base. As DNA, the CDR3 is TGTGCCAGTAGTATAGGAGGGACAGCATCCTACGAGCAGTACTTC. Its translation is CASSIGGTASYEQYF.

DNA for the CDR3: TGCGCCAGCAGCTTAAGTGTGAGCGGGGACACTGAAGCTTTCTTT. It is translated as CASSLSVSGDTEAFF. The chain employs TRBV5-1 and TRBJ1-1; no clear D. V gave up 2 bases and J gave up 3 bases, with 14 bases separating them. CDR3 length: 15 residues. Germline CDR1 reads SGHRS; CDR2 reads YFSETQ.

The chain carries TRBV4-2 and TRBJ2-1; tentatively, D is TRBD1 (9 bases). V dropped 1 base and J dropped 9 bases, with 16 bases sitting between them. In germline, CDR1 is LGHNA, CDR2 YNFKEQ. The CDR3 totals 15 residues. CDR3 DNA sequence: TGTGCCAGCAGCCAAGGGGACAGGGCGGGGGGTGAGCAGTTCTTC. Translation: CASSQGDRAGGEQFF.

The chain combines TRBV7-9 with TRBJ2-7, with 8 bases aligning to TRBD1. Trimming removed 4 bases from V and 4 bases from J; junction bases left unmatched: 18. The CDR3 has 18 residues. CDR1 is SEHNR, CDR2 FQNEAQ, per germline (reference sequence). The CDR3 coding sequence is TGTGCCAGCAGCTCTACGGGACAGGCCCTCAGGGGGCTTTACGAGCAGTACTTC. This gives the protein CASSSTGQALRGLYEQYF. Together with reference TRBV7-9 and TRBJ2-7, the CDR3 gives the full variable domain: DTGVSQNPRHKITKRGQNVTFRCDPISEHNRLYWYRQTLGQGPEFLTYFQNEAQLEKSRLLSDRFSAERPKGSFSTLEIQRTEQGDSAMYLCASSSTGQALRGLYEQYFGPGTRLTVT.

This chain uses TRBV11-1 with TRBJ1-2, with D uncertain. Germline CDR1 reads SGHAT; CDR2 reads FQDESV (reference sequence). This CDR3 region has 15 residues. V dropped 5 bases and J dropped 5 bases, with 18 bases sitting between them. The CDR3 sequence: CASSPGDVRDYGYTF. CDR3 in DNA: TGTGCCAGCAGCCCCGGAGACGTCCGCGATTATGGCTACACCTTC.

This clone was observed a single time. The V and J genes are TRBV6-6 and TRBJ1-1; 8 bases are shared with TRBD1. CDR3 length: 13 amino acids. V lost 5 bases to trimming and J lost 6 bases; unmatched junction nucleotides: 5. CDR1 is MNHNY and CDR2 is SVGAGI in the germline V gene (reference sequence). The CDR3 coding sequence is TGTGCCAGCAGTAGGGTACAGGGGGCTGAAGCTTTCTTT. Its protein is CASSRVQGAEAFF.

The chain has TRBV6-4 and TRBJ1-1, with 8 bases lining up with TRBD1. J was trimmed by 5 bases and V by 6 bases; bases with no gene match: 8. Germline V gene lookup returns CDR1 MRHNA and CDR2 SNTAGT. The CDR3 sequence is 14 residues long. CDR3 loop: CASSPGGLGTEAFF. Written as DNA, the CDR3 is TGTGCCAGCAGCCCAGGGGGCTTAGGTACTGAAGCTTTCTTT.

This clone was recorded once. The chain combines TRBV5-1 with TRBJ2-5; 9 nucleotides align to TRBD1. J lost 1 base, V lost 0 bases, and 4 bases had no gene match. Germline loops: CDR1 SGHRS, CDR2 YFSETQ. This CDR3 comprises 16 residues. The CDR3 nucleotides read TGCGCCAGCAGCTTGGGGTCGACAGGGGGCCAAGAGACCCAGTACTTC. Translating gives CASSLGSTGGQETQYF.

This clone occurred a few times. This chain joins TRBV15 and TRBJ2-3; 9 bases map to TRBD1. Trimming cost V 5 bases and J 0 bases; bases outside gene matches: 3. CDR3 size: 15 residues. Germline loops: CDR1 LNHNV, CDR2 YYDKDF (reference sequence). The CDR3 region is CATSPGQGSTDTQYF. CDR3 DNA: TGTGCCACCAGCCCAGGACAGGGGAGCACAGATACGCAGTATTTT.

The rearrangement links TRBV9 to TRBJ1-5; possibly TRBD1 for D (6 bases). This CDR3 comprises 14 residues. V lost 0 bases, J lost 10 bases, and 14 bases lay in between. The germline gives CDR1 SGDLS, CDR2 YYNGEE. The CDR3 spells CASSVASQGHPQHF. DNA of the CDR3: TGTGCCAGCAGCGTAGCTTCTCAGGGGCACCCCCAGCATTTT.